This T cell receptor beta chain was documented in a study of CD8 T cells in Susac syndrome. In its sample, this clonotype was seen a few times. Germline CDR1 and CDR2: MNHEY and SMNVEV (reference sequence). This CDR3 has 13 amino acids. V was cut by 5 bases and J by 3 bases, with 11 bases left in between. A quantity of about 0.5 to 1 ug RNA underwent reverse transcription using random hexamers. One entry per CDR3 protein, called by TCRdb with MiXCR from the immunoSEQ multiplex PCR reads. The data hold about 300,000 distinct CDR3 sequences, with about 88% observed a single time. The source of this sequence is a human donor with multiple sclerosis. The chain carries TRBV27 and TRBJ2-7, with unresolved D. Input material: CD8+ T cells from PBMCs. The CDR3 region has the DNA TGTGCCAGCAGTCCCACTGACGGCTACGAGCAGTACTTC. Its translation is CASSPTDGYEQYF.